This TCR beta chain derives from a study of blood T cell repertoires in COVID-19. As for the study in general: Specimens from acute and convalescent COVID-19 originated in the United States, Italy and Spain. PBMCs, B-cell-depleted T cells, or T cells were the source of the cDNA or gDNA that made up the material.

The germline gives CDR1 SGHTA, CDR2 FQGNSA. Trimming took 5 bases from V and 0 from J, leaving 11 bases between them. The CDR3 contains 15 residues. In the authors' workflow: Quantification of nucleated cells was approximated via reference gene primer amplification. TCRdb's table, derived via immunoSEQ multiplex PCR, lists solely in-frame clones and lacks some. D and trimming come from the DNA, and the V and J calls and clone size come from that table. The repertoire holds about 250,000 clones, with about 73% as singletons. This clonotype was sampled from a woman older than 75 with acute or convalescent COVID-19. The chain is built from TRBV7-2 and TRBJ1-3; a weak D match, TRBD1 (6 bases). The sequencing sample was made of peripheral blood. CDR3 DNA sequence: TGTGCCAGCAGCCCGGACAGATCCTCTGGAAACACCATATATTTT. Protein: CASSPDRSSGNTIYF.